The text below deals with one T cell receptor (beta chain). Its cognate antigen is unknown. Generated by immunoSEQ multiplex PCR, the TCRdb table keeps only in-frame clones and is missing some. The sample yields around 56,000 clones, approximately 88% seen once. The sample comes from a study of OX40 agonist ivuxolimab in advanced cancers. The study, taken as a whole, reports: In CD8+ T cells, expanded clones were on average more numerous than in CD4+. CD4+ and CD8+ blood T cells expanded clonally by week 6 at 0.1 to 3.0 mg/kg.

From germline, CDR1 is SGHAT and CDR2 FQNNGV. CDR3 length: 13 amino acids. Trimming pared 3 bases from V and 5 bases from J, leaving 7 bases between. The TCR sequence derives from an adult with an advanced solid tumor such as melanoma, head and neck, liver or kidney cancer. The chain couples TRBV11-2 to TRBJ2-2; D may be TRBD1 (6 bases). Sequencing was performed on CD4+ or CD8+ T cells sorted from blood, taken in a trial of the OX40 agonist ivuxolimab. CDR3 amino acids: CASSFGQTGELFF. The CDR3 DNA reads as TGTGCCAGCAGCTTTGGACAGACCGGGGAGCTGTTTTTT.